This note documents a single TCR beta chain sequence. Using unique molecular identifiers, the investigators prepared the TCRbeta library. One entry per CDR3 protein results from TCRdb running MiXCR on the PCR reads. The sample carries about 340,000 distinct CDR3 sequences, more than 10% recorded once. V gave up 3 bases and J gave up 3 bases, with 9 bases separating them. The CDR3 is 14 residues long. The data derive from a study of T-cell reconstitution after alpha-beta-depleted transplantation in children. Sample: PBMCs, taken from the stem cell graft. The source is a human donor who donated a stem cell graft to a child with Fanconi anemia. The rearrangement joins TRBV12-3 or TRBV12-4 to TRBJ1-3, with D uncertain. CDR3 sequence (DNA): TGTGCCAGCAGTTTTTCGGGCATTGGAAACACCATATATTTT. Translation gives CASSFSGIGNTIYF.